Each of the 22 T cell receptor beta chains below was sequenced from the same sample in a study of T cells in Graves' hyperthyroidism and ophthalmopathy. What was amplified from RNA transcripts were TCR beta CDR3 regions. HTBI primers were the set used in a first-round RT-PCR of the TCR CDR3. TCRdb reanalysed the multiplex PCR reads using MiXCR and keeps one entry per CDR3 protein. The profile shows a few hundred thousand distinct CDR3 sequences, 15% to 17% of them singletons. The sample taken for sequencing was blood. Source of these receptors: a woman aged 25 to 39 with Graves' hyperthyroidism.

This clonotype was counted between two and nine times. The chain combines TRBV29-1 with TRBJ1-2; 7 bases agree with TRBD1. Germline loops: CDR1 SQVTM, CDR2 ANQGSEA. The length of the CDR3 is 14 residues. The V gene end was trimmed by 7 bases and the J gene end by 3 bases; junction bases not matched to a gene: 11. The CDR3 sequence is CSAPEQGQHYGYTF. CDR3 nucleotide sequence: TGCAGCGCTCCGGAACAGGGGCAGCACTATGGCTACACCTTC. Full variable domain (outside the CDR3, taken from reference TRBV29-1 and TRBJ1-2): SAVISQKPSRDICQRGTSLTIQCQVDSQVTMMFWYRQQPGQSLTLIATANQGSEATYESGFVIDKFPISRPNLTFSTLTVSNMSPEDSSIYLCSAPEQGQHYGYTFGSGTRLTVV.

This clonotype turned up a few times. The chain uses TRBV15 and TRBJ2-1; tentative D call: TRBD2 (6 bases). Germline V gene data show CDR1 as LNHNV and CDR2 as YYDKDF (reference sequence). Trimming left V 7 bases short and J 7 bases short, with 14 bases between. CDR3 size: 13 residues. The CDR3 spells CATKKGGLNEQFF. CDR3 in DNA: TGTGCCACCAAGAAGGGAGGATTGAATGAGCAGTTCTTC.

V is TRBV7-2 and J is TRBJ2-7; D ambiguous. CDR1 and CDR2 from the germline V gene are SGHTA and FQGNSA. Trimming took 5 bases from V and 2 from J, leaving 10 bases between them. This CDR3 is built from 13 residues. The CDR3 region has the DNA TGTGCCAGCAGCCCCACCCCAACCTACGAGCAGTACTTC. Its protein is CASSPTPTYEQYF.

There are a few counts of this clonotype. V gene TRBV27 combines with J gene TRBJ2-4; a weak D match, TRBD2 (7 bases). The CDR3 totals 16 residues. Germline lookup yields CDR1 MNHEY and CDR2 SMNVEV (reference sequence). Trimming took off 9 bases at V and 1 base at J, with 19 bases between the two ends. The CDR3 reads CARGGHPIRAKNIQYF. CDR3 coding DNA: TGTGCCAGGGGGGGGCACCCAATAAGGGCCAAAAACATTCAGTACTTC.

This clonotype was seen at least ten times. The chain employs TRBV6-1 and TRBJ1-1; D is unresolved. Germline CDR1 MNHNS, CDR2 SASEGT. The CDR3 spans 13 residues. Trimming took 6 bases from V and 8 from J, leaving 16 bases between them. CDR3 bases: TGTGCCAGCAGGACTGGAGTCTCCTCCGAAGCTTTCTTT. Translating gives CASRTGVSSEAFF.

V and J are TRBV12-3 or TRBV12-4 and TRBJ1-5; 7 bases fit TRBD1. The CDR3 runs 15 residues. The V and J ends lost 3 bases and 6 bases, in that order; junction bases with no gene match: 8. The CDR3 sequence: CASSFNRGAGQPQHF. The CDR3, as DNA: TGTGCCAGCAGTTTCAACAGGGGAGCCGGTCAGCCCCAGCATTTT.

This clonotype has ten or more counts. V and J are TRBV20-1 and TRBJ2-1; 8 bases are shared with TRBD2. The CDR3 loop spans 14 amino acids. From germline, CDR1 is DFQATT and CDR2 SNEGSKA (reference sequence). J was trimmed by 5 bases and V by 3 bases; bases with no gene match: 6. This CDR3 reads CSARQLAVDNEQFF. CDR3 DNA: TGCAGTGCTAGGCAACTAGCGGTAGACAATGAGCAGTTCTTC.

The rearrangement uses TRBV30 and TRBJ2-5, with D perhaps TRBD1 (6 bases). CDR3 length: 13 amino acids. Germline values: CDR1 GTSNPN, CDR2 SVGIG (reference sequence). Trimming cost V 2 bases and J 5 bases, with 12 bases left between them. CDR3 bases: TGTGCCTGGAGTACAGGGAAATGGGAGACCCAGTACTTC. The encoded protein is CAWSTGKWETQYF. Variable domain in full (rest from reference TRBV30 and TRBJ2-5): SQTIHQWPATLVQPVGSPLSLECTVEGTSNPNLYWYRQAAGRGLQLLFYSVGIGQISSEVPQNLSASRPQDRQFILSSKKLLLSDSGFYLCAWSTGKWETQYFGPGTRLLVL.

This clonotype has a handful of counts. V gene TRBV7-9 combines with J gene TRBJ2-2; 10 bases line up with TRBD2. CDR3 length: 15 residues. CDR1 and CDR2 (germline): SEHNR, FQNEAQ (reference sequence). The ends lost 6 bases at V and 2 bases at J; junction bases unmatched: 3. The DNA for the CDR3 is TGTGCCAGCAGATCTAGCGGGGGAAACACCGGGGAGCTGTTTTTT. Translated: CASRSSGGNTGELFF.

This clonotype was found a few times. CDR3: CAISESSLIVDYGYTF. The CDR3 bases are TGTGCCATCAGTGAGTCTTCCCTCATTGTTGACTATGGCTACACCTTC. This chain joins TRBV10-3 and TRBJ1-2; no clear D gene. This CDR3 region has 16 residues. The ends were cut back, 0 bases at V and 3 bases at J, with 14 bases in the middle. Germline-derived CDR1 and CDR2 are ENHRY and SYGVKD.

This clonotype has more than one count but fewer than ten. This rearrangement joins TRBV20-1 to TRBJ2-3, with 9 positions matching TRBD2. The CDR3 sequence is 15 residues long. Germline CDR1 reads DFQATT; CDR2 reads SNEGSKA (reference sequence). Trimming cost V 2 bases and J 6 bases; bases outside gene matches: 9. The CDR3 spells CSARSLAGRRDTQYF. The CDR3 DNA reads as TGCAGTGCTAGAAGTCTAGCGGGAAGAAGGGATACGCAGTATTTT.

A word on this clonotype: A much larger clone lies a single base off, so this may be a read error. V is TRBV2 and J is TRBJ1-4, with a possible D match to TRBD1 (6 bases). Germline V gene sequence: CDR1 SNHLY, CDR2 FYNNEI. This CDR3 spans 12 amino acids. The V end was cut by 10 bases, the J end by 5 bases, with 11 bases between. For the CDR3, the DNA is TGTGCCACCGGACAGCAAAATGAAAAACTGTTTTTT. Its protein product is CATGQQNEKLFF.

This clonotype has a handful of counts. The rearrangement uses TRBV20-1 and TRBJ2-6, with D hard to call. The germline CDR1 and CDR2 sequences are DFQATT and SNEGSKA (reference sequence). The germline V and J ends were trimmed by 3 bases and 0 bases, with 15 bases remaining between them. The length of the CDR3 is 17 residues. The CDR3 nucleotides are TGCAGTGCTAGGTTTTCTAGTTTGTCCTCTGGGGCCAACGTCCTGACTTTC. Encoded protein: CSARFSSLSSGANVLTF.

The chain couples TRBV27 to TRBJ1-1; D is possibly TRBD1 (5 bases). This CDR3 spans 12 amino acids. Germline CDR1 and CDR2: MNHEY and SMNVEV (reference sequence). Trimming shortened V by 5 bases and J by 11 bases, and 15 bases separated the two germline ends. As DNA, the CDR3 is TGTGCCAGCAGTCAAGGGGCCACGAGGGCTTTCTTT. Amino acid sequence: CASSQGATRAFF.

This chain links TRBV10-3 with TRBJ2-7; TRBD2 matches at 8 bases. J gave up 3 bases and V 4 bases, and 11 bases lay outside the gene matches. The germline V gene encodes CDR1 ENHRY and CDR2 SYGVKD. CDR3 length equals 16 residues. For the CDR3, the DNA is TGTGCCATCAGTGGCGAGAGCGGGAGAGTCGGCTACGAGCAGTACTTC. It translates to CAISGESGRVGYEQYF.

Worth noting for this clonotype: A much bigger clone sits one base away, suggesting this may be a read error. The rearrangement joins TRBV27 to TRBJ2-7; no definite D call. The germline V and J ends were trimmed by 8 bases and 2 bases, with 16 bases remaining between them. The length of the CDR3 is 14 residues. Per germline, CDR1 MNHEY and CDR2 SMNVEV (reference sequence). The CDR3 sequence: CASGALGPTYEQYF. CDR3 sequence (DNA): TGTGCCAGCGGAGCTCTCGGGCCAACCTACGAGCAGTACTTC.

The chain combines TRBV28 with TRBJ2-7; unclear D gene. The V gene's germline CDR1 is MDHEN and CDR2 SYDVKM. CDR3 length: 14 amino acids. V was pared by 2 bases and J by 6 bases, with 14 bases between. CDR3 residues: CASSLGPEAIEQYF. The CDR3 coding sequence is TGTGCCAGCAGTTTAGGACCCGAAGCCATCGAGCAGTACTTC.

The chain joins TRBV5-8 to TRBJ2-3; D perhaps matches TRBD2 (6 bases). The CDR3 runs to 15 residues. Between the trimmed V and J ends, which lost 2 bases and 2 bases, there was a span of 12 bases. CDR1 SGHTS and CDR2 YDEGEE come from the germline V gene. CDR3 sequence: CASSFGDFYTDTQYF. CDR3 DNA: TGTGCCAGCAGCTTTGGGGACTTCTACACAGATACGCAGTATTTT.

The rearrangement joins TRBV19 to TRBJ1-5, with D perhaps TRBD1 (6 bases). Trimming shortened V by 4 bases and J by 0 bases, and 16 bases separated the two germline ends. This CDR3 comprises 17 residues. Germline CDR1 reads LNHDA; CDR2 reads SQIVND (reference sequence). DNA of the CDR3: TGTGCCAGTAGTAGGGAAGCCAACAGGGATAGCAATCAGCCCCAGCATTTT. Protein sequence: CASSREANRDSNQPQHF. Complete variable domain (other parts from reference TRBV19 and TRBJ1-5): DGGITQSPKYLFRKEGQNVTLSCEQNLNHDAMYWYRQDPGQGLRLIYYSQIVNDFQKGDIAEGYSVSREKKESFPLTVTSAQKNPTAFYLCASSREANRDSNQPQHFGDGTRLSIL.

This clonotype was counted ten times or more. This chain links TRBV5-1 with TRBJ2-7; D not resolved. V lost 6 bases and J 5 bases, leaving 18 bases between the germline ends. The CDR3 has 14 amino acids. Germline CDR1 SGHRS, CDR2 YFSETQ. This chain's CDR3 is CASNPEGRMNEQYF. CDR3 coding DNA: TGCGCCAGCAACCCCGAAGGGCGCATGAACGAGCAGTACTTC.

The V and J genes are TRBV29-1 and TRBJ2-2; maybe TRBD1 (5 bases). Germline CDR1 and CDR2: SQVTM and ANQGSEA. This CDR3 is 13 amino acids long. The V and J ends lost 6 bases and 3 bases respectively, with 11 bases between them. For the CDR3, the DNA is TGCAGCGTCAGGGTATCGGACACCGGGGAGCTGTTTTTT. It is translated as CSVRVSDTGELFF.

The chain joins TRBV6-2 or TRBV6-3 to TRBJ2-3; 10 nucleotides match TRBD1. The trim removed 0 bases at V and 3 bases at J, leaving 9 bases unmatched. The CDR3 loop spans 18 amino acids. Germline CDR1 and CDR2: MNHEY and SVGEGT. The CDR3 loop reads CASSYSRDRGIVTDTQYF. The CDR3 bases are TGTGCCAGCAGTTACTCTAGGGACAGGGGCATCGTTACAGATACGCAGTATTTT.